This T cell receptor (beta chain) was obtained from a study of T cell responses to AZD1222 COVID-19 vaccine. Study outcomes and limitations: Spike was spanned by vaccine-associated CD4 TCRs, which were dominant at 160-218 and 743-854. Only 5 to 7 individuals given AZD1222 were seropositive at baseline. Rises in breadth and depth of Spike-specific TCRs came after two AZD1222 doses. Nearly half of spike-specific TCRs reportedly target unmutated variant regions.

CDR3 size: 16 residues. Deletions cut 3 bases from V and 3 bases from J, with 18 bases between. Looked up from germline, CDR1 is SGHDT and CDR2 is YYEEEE. This clone was seen only a few times. Antigen specificity is unknown. TCRdb's table, derived via immunoSEQ multiplex PCR, lists solely in-frame clones and lacks some. The profile covers about 140,000 clones, with 75% to 90% appearing a single time and approximately 1.5% taken by the ten largest. This chain joins TRBV5-6 and TRBJ1-1; the D is unclear. This sequence was found in an adult in good health. The sample here was peripheral blood, taken on day 0 of AZD1222 vaccination. This chain's CDR3 is CASSSDAPGQYTEAFF. CDR3 coding DNA: TGTGCCAGCAGCTCAGACGCACCCGGTCAGTACACTGAAGCTTTCTTT. Based on the CDR3 plus reference TRBV5-6 and TRBJ1-1, the full variable domain is DAGVTQSPTHLIKTRGQQVTLRCSPKSGHDTVSWYQQALGQGPQFIFQYYEEEERQRGNFPDRFSGHQFPNYSSELNVNALLLGDSALYLCASSSDAPGQYTEAFFGQGTRLTVV.